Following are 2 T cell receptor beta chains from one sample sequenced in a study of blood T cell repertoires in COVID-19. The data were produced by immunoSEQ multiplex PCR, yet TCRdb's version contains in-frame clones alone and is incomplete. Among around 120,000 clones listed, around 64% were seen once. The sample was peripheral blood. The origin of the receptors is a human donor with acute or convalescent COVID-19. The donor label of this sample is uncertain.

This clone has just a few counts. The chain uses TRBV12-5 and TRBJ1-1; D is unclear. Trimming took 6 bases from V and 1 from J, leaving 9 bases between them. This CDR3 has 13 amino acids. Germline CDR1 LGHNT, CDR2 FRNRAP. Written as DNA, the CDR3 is TGTGCTAGTGGCCCCTTTCCGAACACTGAAGCTTTCTTT. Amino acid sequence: CASGPFPNTEAFF. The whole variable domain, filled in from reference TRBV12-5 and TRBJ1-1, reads DARVTQTPRHKVTEMGQEVTMRCQPILGHNTVFWYRQTMMQGLELLAYFRNRAPLDDSGMPKDRFSAEMPDATLATLKIQPSEPRDSAVYFCASGPFPNTEAFFGQGTRLTVV.

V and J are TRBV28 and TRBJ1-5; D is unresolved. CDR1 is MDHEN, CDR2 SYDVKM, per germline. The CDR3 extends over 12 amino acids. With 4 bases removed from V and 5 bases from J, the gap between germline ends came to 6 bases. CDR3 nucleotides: TGTGCCAGCAGTTCCGGTCATCAGCCCCAGCATTTT. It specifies CASSSGHQPQHF.